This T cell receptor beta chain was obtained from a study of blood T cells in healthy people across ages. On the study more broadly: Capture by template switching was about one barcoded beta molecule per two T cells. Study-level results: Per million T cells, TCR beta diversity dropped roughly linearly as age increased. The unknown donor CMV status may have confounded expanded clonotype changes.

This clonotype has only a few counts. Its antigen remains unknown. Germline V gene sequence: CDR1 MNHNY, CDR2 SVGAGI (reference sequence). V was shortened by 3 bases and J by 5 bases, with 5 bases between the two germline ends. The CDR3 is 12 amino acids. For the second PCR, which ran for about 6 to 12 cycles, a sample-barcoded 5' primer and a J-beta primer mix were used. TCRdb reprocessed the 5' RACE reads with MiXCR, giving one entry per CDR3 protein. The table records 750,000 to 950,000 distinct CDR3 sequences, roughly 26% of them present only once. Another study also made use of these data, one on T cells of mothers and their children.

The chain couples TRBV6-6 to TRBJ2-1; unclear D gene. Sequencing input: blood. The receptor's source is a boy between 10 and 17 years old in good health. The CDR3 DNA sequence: TGTGCCAGCAGTTATACAGACAATGAGCAGTTCTTC. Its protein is CASSYTDNEQFF.